Listed below are T cell receptor beta chains from one sample, sequenced in a study of T cell changes during pregnancy in multiple sclerosis. Assay used: immunoSEQ multiplex PCR; TCRdb lists only in-frame clones, some missing. The data contain roughly 45,000 clones, about nine tenths of them seen just once; the ten biggest clones take up 4.5% to 5.5%. The specimen comprised peripheral blood, sampled in the second trimester of pregnancy. The origin of the receptors is a female donor in good health, enrolled as a control in a pregnancy study. Each CDR3 is given with its conserved first and last residue. Each record gives: J gene, CDR3 length, clone size, V gene, D gene, CDR3 protein, CDR3 DNA. D genes are given only for firm matches. A clone size is listed for some rows: how often the clone was seen (once, few, many), or a class if it is expanded.

TRBJ2-5	14	once	TRBV5-1	.	CASSSEQSQETQYF	TGCGCCAGCAGCTCGGAGCAGAGCCAAGAGACCCAGTACTTC
TRBJ2-3	16	.	TRBV9	TRBD2	CASSVGAGGSTDTQYF	TGTGCCAGCAGCGTAGGGGCGGGGGGGAGCACAGATACGCAGTATTTT
TRBJ2-1	16	.	TRBV7-2	TRBD2	CASSFSGGGISHEQFF	TGTGCCAGCAGCTTTAGCGGGGGGGGGATTTCCCATGAGCAGTTCTTC
TRBJ2-7	17	.	TRBV18	TRBD2	CASSPNSGTSGTYEQYF	TGTGCCAGCTCACCGAACTCCGGGACTAGCGGGACATACGAGCAGTACTTC
TRBJ2-7	15	.	TRBV5-8	.	CASSPDTGIPYEQYF	TGTGCCAGCAGCCCCGATACAGGGATACCCTACGAGCAGTACTTC
TRBJ2-1	14	.	TRBV27	.	CASSDRPPYNEQFF	TGTGCCAGCAGCGACAGGCCCCCCTACAATGAGCAGTTCTTC
TRBJ2-5	13	.	TRBV6-4	.	CASSEGAEETQYF	TGTGCCAGCAGTGAGGGCGCAGAGGAGACCCAGTACTTC
TRBJ2-2	21	.	TRBV12-5	TRBD2	CASGSSTKPPGLAGGAGELFF	TGTGCTAGTGGTTCCTCAACAAAACCTCCGGGACTAGCGGGGGGGGCCGGGGAGCTGTTTTTT
TRBJ2-7	14	.	TRBV30	TRBD2	CAWSLTSGSFEQYF	TGTGCCTGGAGTCTGACTAGCGGGAGTTTCGAGCAGTACTTC
TRBJ2-1	16	.	TRBV30	TRBD2	CAWSGTSGGLYNEQFF	TGTGCCTGGAGTGGGACTAGCGGGGGCCTCTACAATGAGCAGTTCTTC
TRBJ1-1	12	.	TRBV29-1	.	CSARPGGGEAFF	TGCAGCGCCCGACCGGGGGGCGGGGAAGCTTTCTTT
TRBJ1-5	12	.	TRBV30	.	CAWSAGGQPQHF	TGTGCCTGGAGTGCCGGCGGCCAGCCCCAGCATTTT
TRBJ1-4	13	.	TRBV5-4	.	CASSPHEAEKLFF	TGTGCCAGCAGCCCCCATGAGGCTGAAAAACTGTTTTTT
TRBJ2-2	16	.	TRBV6-6	.	CASRNVVRRRSGELFF	TGTGCCAGCAGAAACGTGGTCAGGAGGAGAAGCGGGGAGCTGTTTTTT
TRBJ2-1	15	.	TRBV7-2	TRBD2	CASSRLAGGGDEQFF	TGTGCCAGCAGCCGCCTAGCGGGGGGGGGCGATGAGCAGTTCTTC
TRBJ2-3	14	.	TRBV5-6	.	CASAGKGFTDTQYF	TGTGCCAGCGCAGGGAAGGGGTTCACAGATACGCAGTATTTT
TRBJ1-1	14	.	TRBV5-6	TRBD1	CASSGWAGGPEAFF	TGTGCCAGCAGCGGGTGGGCAGGGGGGCCTGAAGCTTTCTTT
TRBJ1-5	15	once	TRBV15	.	CATSRDGQSNQPQHF	TGTGCCACCAGCAGAGACGGACAGAGCAATCAGCCCCAGCATTTT
TRBJ2-7	14	.	TRBV11-2	.	CASSLGVQAYEQYF	TGTGCCAGCAGCTTAGGAGTTCAGGCCTACGAGCAGTACTTC
TRBJ2-5	16	.	TRBV4-3	TRBD2	CASSPSTSGGGETQYF	TGCGCCAGCAGCCCGTCCACTAGCGGGGGGGGAGAGACCCAGTACTTC
TRBJ2-2	13	once	TRBV30	TRBD2	CVSGTTNTGELFF	TGTGTTAGCGGGACTACGAACACCGGGGAGCTGTTTTTT
TRBJ2-7	14	.	TRBV19	TRBD2	CASSMWAGGGEQYF	TGTGCCAGTAGTATGTGGGCGGGAGGGGGCGAGCAGTACTTC
TRBJ2-2	16	.	TRBV7-2	TRBD2	CATSRGGGPNTGELFF	TGTGCCACTTCACGGGGCGGGGGGCCAAACACCGGGGAGCTGTTTTTT
TRBJ2-7	14	.	TRBV5-1	.	CASSLGRSSYEQYF	TGCGCCAGCTCCCTAGGGAGATCCTCCTACGAGCAGTACTTC
TRBJ1-4	13	.	TRBV7-9	.	CASSLGTYEKLFF	TGTGCCAGCAGCCTAGGGACTTATGAAAAACTGTTTTTT
TRBJ2-1	13	once	TRBV5-4	.	CASSRDFDNEQFF	TGTGCCAGCAGCCGGGACTTTGACAATGAGCAGTTCTTC
TRBJ2-1	17	once	TRBV7-2	TRBD2	CASSLGGLAGGNVEQFF	TGTGCCAGCAGCTTAGGGGGACTAGCGGGGGGGAACGTAGAGCAGTTCTTC
TRBJ2-1	15	.	TRBV15	.	CATSSGLSHYNEQFF	TGTGCCACCAGCTCCGGTCTATCCCACTACAATGAGCAGTTCTTC
TRBJ1-1	15	.	TRBV5-6	TRBD1	CASSYPGQGEAEAFF	TGTGCCAGCAGCTACCCGGGACAGGGGGAGGCTGAAGCTTTCTTT
TRBJ1-1	14	few	TRBV30	TRBD1	CAWSDDRGNTEAFF	TGTGCCTGGAGTGACGACAGGGGGAACACTGAAGCTTTCTTT
TRBJ2-2	14	.	TRBV7-9	TRBD1	CASTGQGNTGELFF	TGTGCCAGCACGGGACAGGGAAACACCGGGGAGCTGTTTTTT
TRBJ2-2	20	.	TRBV4-1	TRBD2	CASSHLRLAGAPKYTGELFF	TGCGCCAGCAGCCACCTTAGACTAGCGGGAGCCCCGAAGTACACCGGGGAGCTGTTTTTT
TRBJ2-7	15	.	TRBV29-1	TRBD1	CSVDRGQGVSYEQYF	TGCAGCGTTGACCGAGGACAGGGGGTATCCTACGAGCAGTACTTC